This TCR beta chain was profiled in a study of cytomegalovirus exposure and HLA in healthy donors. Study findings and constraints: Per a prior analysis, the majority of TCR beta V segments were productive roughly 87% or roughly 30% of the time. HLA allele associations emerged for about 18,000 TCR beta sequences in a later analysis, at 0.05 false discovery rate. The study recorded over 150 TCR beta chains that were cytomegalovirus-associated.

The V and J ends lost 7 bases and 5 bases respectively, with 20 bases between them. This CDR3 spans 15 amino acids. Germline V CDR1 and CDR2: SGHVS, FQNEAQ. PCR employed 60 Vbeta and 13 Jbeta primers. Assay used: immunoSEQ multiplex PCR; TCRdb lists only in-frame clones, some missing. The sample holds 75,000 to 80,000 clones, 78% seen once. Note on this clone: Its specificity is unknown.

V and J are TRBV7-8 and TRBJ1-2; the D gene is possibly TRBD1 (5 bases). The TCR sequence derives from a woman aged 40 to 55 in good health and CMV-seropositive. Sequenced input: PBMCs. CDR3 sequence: CASTPGWGLGYGYTF. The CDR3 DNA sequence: TGTGCCAGCACCCCGGGGTGGGGACTAGGGTATGGCTACACCTTC.